This is a list of T cell receptor beta chains from one sample in a study of blood T cell repertoires in COVID-19. Using immunoSEQ multiplex PCR, the repertoire was profiled, and TCRdb retains in-frame clones only, with some absent. Of approximately 74,000 clones detected, roughly 73% appear once; the ten largest clones hold more than 40%. The source material was peripheral blood. All receptors derive from a human donor in a cohort sampled during active COVID-19. Both conserved end residues are part of each CDR3. D genes are given only for firm matches. Expanded clones get a size class; other rows say once, few or many, or leave the size out.

d_gene	v_gene	j_gene	abundance	CDR3nt	CDR3aa
TRBD1	TRBV27	TRBJ1-2	NA	TGTGCCAGCAGCTCCTCGGACAGGGTATATGGCTACACCTTC	CASSSSDRVYGYTF
TRBD2	TRBV19	TRBJ2-1	NA	TGTGCCAGTACTCCGGAGGGTAGCGGGCTCTCCTACAATGAGCAGTTCTTC	CASTPEGSGLSYNEQFF
NA	TRBV25-1	TRBJ1-2	NA	TGTGCCAGCAGTGATCCGACAGGTTTTTTCTATGGCTACACCTTC	CASSDPTGFFYGYTF
TRBD1	TRBV15	TRBJ2-5	NA	TGTGCCACCAGCAGCGCCGGGACAGGGGGCTTAGAGACCCAGTACTTC	CATSSAGTGGLETQYF
NA	TRBV3-1/TRBV3-2	TRBJ1-2	NA	TGTGCCAGCAGCCATGCGGGGGCGGGTGTCTATGGCTACACCTTC	CASSHAGAGVYGYTF
TRBD2	TRBV2	TRBJ2-5	once	TGTGCCAGCAGTGATAGAGCTAGCGGGGAGACCCAGTACTTC	CASSDRASGETQYF
TRBD1	TRBV9	TRBJ1-5	NA	TGTGCCAGCAGCGTAGGACAGGGACACAATCAGCCCCAGCATTTT	CASSVGQGHNQPQHF
NA	TRBV7-8	TRBJ1-5	NA	TGTGCCAGCGCACCGGGGAGGCACAATCAGCCCCAGCATTTT	CASAPGRHNQPQHF
TRBD2	TRBV29-1	TRBJ2-2	NA	TGCAGCGTCGAAACCGGGACTAGCGGAACCGGGGAGCTGTTTTTT	CSVETGTSGTGELFF
NA	TRBV13	TRBJ2-7	NA	TGTGCCAGCAGCTTCCGACAGGCCCCCTACGAGCAGTACTTC	CASSFRQAPYEQYF
NA	TRBV18	TRBJ2-5	NA	TGTGCCAGCTCACCCGGCAGCGATAAAGAGACCCAGTACTTC	CASSPGSDKETQYF
TRBD2	TRBV24-1	TRBJ2-2	NA	TGTGCCACCAGTACCATAGCGGGGTCGAACACCGGGGAGCTGTTTTTT	CATSTIAGSNTGELFF
NA	TRBV18	TRBJ2-2	NA	TGTGCCAGCTCACCAATGGGGGCAGGGAACACCGGGGAGCTGTTTTTT	CASSPMGAGNTGELFF
NA	TRBV5-1	TRBJ2-7	NA	TGCGCCAGCAGCTTGGCGGGGAGCTCCTACGAGCAGTACTTC	CASSLAGSSYEQYF
TRBD2	TRBV18	TRBJ2-1	NA	TGTGCCAGCTCACCACCCACCGGGACTAGCGGGGGTTATGGCAATGAGCAGTTCTTC	CASSPPTGTSGGYGNEQFF
NA	TRBV4-1	TRBJ2-7	NA	TGCGCCAGCAGCCAAGCGTCAGGGCTCAGGGGTGATTACGAGCAGTACTTC	CASSQASGLRGDYEQYF
TRBD1	TRBV2	TRBJ2-1	NA	TGTGCCGGCAAGGGGACAGGGGGTTTCGAGCAGTTCTTC	CAGKGTGGFEQFF
TRBD1	TRBV5-4	TRBJ2-7	NA	TGTGCCAGCAGCGCCGGACAGGGAGGATTTGGCGAGCAGTACTTC	CASSAGQGGFGEQYF
NA	TRBV6-5	TRBJ1-2	NA	TGTGCCAGCAGTTACTCGAATGGGCGCGGCTACACCTTC	CASSYSNGRGYTF
NA	TRBV7-8	TRBJ1-1	NA	TGTGCCAGCAGCTTAGCCGTTCGGGGGGCATGGACTGAAGCTTTCTTT	CASSLAVRGAWTEAFF
NA	TRBV5-1	TRBJ1-6	NA	TGCGCCAGCAGCCGGTTACAGGGAGATTCACCCCTCCACTTT	CASSRLQGDSPLHF
TRBD1	TRBV11-3	TRBJ2-2	NA	TGTGCCAGCAAGGTGGACAGGGGGAACACCGGGGAGCTGTTTTTT	CASKVDRGNTGELFF
TRBD2	TRBV5-1	TRBJ2-7	NA	TGCGCCAGCAGCCCAAATGGACTAGCGGGAGTACGCGAGCAGTACTTC	CASSPNGLAGVREQYF
TRBD2	TRBV5-6	TRBJ2-3	NA	TGTGCCAGCAGCATTAGCGGGAGGGGCACAGATACGCAGTATTTT	CASSISGRGTDTQYF
TRBD1	TRBV25-1	TRBJ1-6	NA	TGTGCCAGCAGTGATTATAACCGGGACAGGGGGCTTTCACCCCTCCACTTT	CASSDYNRDRGLSPLHF
NA	TRBV5-1	TRBJ2-7	NA	TGCGCCAGCAGCTTCGGAGGGCCGGGCGTCTACGAGCAGTACTTC	CASSFGGPGVYEQYF
NA	TRBV5-1	TRBJ2-2	NA	TGCGCCAGCACTGGCATTAACACCGGGGAGCTGTTTTTT	CASTGINTGELFF
TRBD2	TRBV7-9	TRBJ2-3	NA	TGTGCCAGCAGCCCCGGGACTAGCGGGGCCCCCACAGATACGCAGTATTTT	CASSPGTSGAPTDTQYF
NA	TRBV5-1	TRBJ2-5	NA	TGCGCCAGCAGCCTTGGTCAACAGTACCAAGAGACCCAGTACTTC	CASSLGQQYQETQYF
TRBD1	TRBV28	TRBJ1-2	NA	TGTGCCAGCAGTGAAGAAGGACAGGGTAACTATGGCTACACCTTC	CASSEEGQGNYGYTF
NA	TRBV6-1	TRBJ2-7	NA	TGTGCCAGCAGTGAAGGAATAGGGGTCTACGAGCAGTACTTC	CASSEGIGVYEQYF
NA	TRBV11-2	TRBJ2-7	NA	TGTGCCAGCAGCTTATCTAACGAGCAGTACTTC	CASSLSNEQYF
TRBD1	TRBV19	TRBJ1-3	NA	TGTGCCAGTAGTATACCGGACAGGGATGGTTCTGGAAACACCATATATTTT	CASSIPDRDGSGNTIYF
NA	TRBV4-1	TRBJ2-3	NA	TGCGCCAGCAGCCAAGATCCGGGAGACACAGATACGCAGTATTTT	CASSQDPGDTDTQYF
NA	TRBV3-1/TRBV3-2	TRBJ1-2	few	TGTGCCAGCAGCCACCCCTGGGGGGGCGCCCCGGACTATGGCTACACCTTC	CASSHPWGGAPDYGYTF
TRBD1	TRBV7-9	TRBJ2-7	NA	TGTGCCATTTTGACAGGGGGATCCTACGAGCAGTACTTC	CAILTGGSYEQYF
NA	TRBV6-1	TRBJ1-6	NA	TGTGCCAGCAGTGAAGCGTCTGACATGTTGCGTTCACCCCTCCACTTT	CASSEASDMLRSPLHF
TRBD1	TRBV5-5	TRBJ2-7	NA	TGTGCCAGCAGCTTTACAGGGGTCACCTACGAGCAGTACTTC	CASSFTGVTYEQYF
TRBD2	TRBV11-2	TRBJ2-5	NA	TGTGCCAGCAGCCGAGCGGGAGGGCAGGAGACCCAGTACTTC	CASSRAGGQETQYF
TRBD2	TRBV5-1	TRBJ2-1	NA	TGCGCCAGCAGCTTGGGGCTTCGGACTAGCGACTACAATGAGCAGTTCTTC	CASSLGLRTSDYNEQFF
NA	TRBV18	TRBJ1-1	NA	TGTGCCAGCTCACCACCCCGGACAGTCACTGAAGCTTTCTTT	CASSPPRTVTEAFF
NA	TRBV7-8	TRBJ1-4	NA	TGTGCCAGCAGCTTAAATAGCCAAGGGGTCCGGGATGAAAAACTGTTTTTT	CASSLNSQGVRDEKLFF
NA	TRBV4-2	TRBJ2-5	NA	TGTGCCAGCAGCCCGGGGCAACGTAGCGGAGGCGTGGAGACCCAGTACTTC	CASSPGQRSGGVETQYF
TRBD2	TRBV4-1	TRBJ2-2	NA	TGCGCCAGCAGCCCGATTAGCGGGTGGAACACCGGGGAGCTGTTTTTT	CASSPISGWNTGELFF
TRBD1	TRBV6-5	TRBJ1-1	NA	TGTGCCAGCAGTTATATTAGTTTCGGACAGGGGGGGAAAGCTTTCTTT	CASSYISFGQGGKAFF
NA	TRBV6-5	TRBJ1-2	NA	TGTGCCAGCAGTCTTAGGGGCTATGGCTACACCTTC	CASSLRGYGYTF
TRBD1	TRBV3-1/TRBV3-2	TRBJ1-2	NA	TGTGCCAGCAGCCAAGCACAGGGGGTAGCGCGTGGCTACACCTTC	CASSQAQGVARGYTF
NA	TRBV18	TRBJ2-5	NA	TGTGCCAGCTCACCACCGCCGGAGTACCAAGAGACCCAGTACTTC	CASSPPPEYQETQYF
NA	TRBV28	TRBJ1-5	NA	TGTGCCAGCAGTTTGGGGGGGCATAGCAATCAGCCCCAGCATTTT	CASSLGGHSNQPQHF
NA	TRBV18	TRBJ2-7	once	TGTGCCAGCTCACCATTGGGCGTCTCCTACGAGCAGTACTTC	CASSPLGVSYEQYF
TRBD2	TRBV10-2	TRBJ2-2	few	TGCGCCAGCACCCCTAGCGGTTACACCGGGGAGCTGTTTTTT	CASTPSGYTGELFF
TRBD1	TRBV18	TRBJ1-1	NA	TGTGCCAGCTCATTTAGGACAGGGAACCTGAACACTGAAGCTTTCTTT	CASSFRTGNLNTEAFF
TRBD1	TRBV18	TRBJ1-2	few	TGTGCCAGCTCTCAAGACAGGGCCTATGGCTACACCTTC	CASSQDRAYGYTF
NA	TRBV19	TRBJ2-7	NA	TGTGCCACCCGGTTGACCGGGAGCTCCTACGAGCAGTACTTC	CATRLTGSSYEQYF
NA	TRBV24-1	TRBJ1-1	NA	TGTGCCACCAGGGACTCCACTGGCAACTTGGACACTGAAGCTTTCTTT	CATRDSTGNLDTEAFF
TRBD1	TRBV4-1	TRBJ1-6	NA	TGCGCCAGCAGCTATACATTATTTCAGGGGGCCAAGAATTCACCCCTCCACTTT	CASSYTLFQGAKNSPLHF
NA	TRBV11-1	TRBJ2-1	NA	TGTGCCAGCAGCAGGGACTTCGAGCAGTTCTTC	CASSRDFEQFF
NA	TRBV11-2	TRBJ1-1	NA	TGTGCCAGCAGCATCCGGCAGGGATCGAACACTGAAGCTTTCTTT	CASSIRQGSNTEAFF